A single sample is the source of the 15 T cell receptor beta chains below, sequenced in a study of blood T cell repertoires in COVID-19. Produced via immunoSEQ multiplex PCR; TCRdb's table is partial and in-frame only. The sample lists hundreds of thousands of clones; roughly 90% were seen once. The sequencing sample was made of peripheral blood. The origin of the receptors is a man aged 35-49 years with acute or convalescent COVID-19.

The V gene is TRBV2, the J gene TRBJ2-2; D possibly corresponds to TRBD2 (6 bases). The CDR3 length is 14 residues. V lost 6 bases, J lost 3 bases, and 11 bases lay in between. Germline-derived CDR1 and CDR2 are SNHLY and FYNNEI. The CDR3 loop is CASRGGLDTGELFF. The CDR3 bases are TGTGCCAGCAGGGGGGGACTGGACACCGGGGAGCTGTTTTTT.

The chain combines TRBV19 with TRBJ1-6; 7 nucleotides align to TRBD1. Germline V gene sequence: CDR1 LNHDA, CDR2 SQIVND (reference sequence). The CDR3 consists of 14 residues. Trimming removed 7 bases from V and 3 bases from J; junction bases left unmatched: 3. Written as DNA, the CDR3 is TGTGCCAGTAAGGCAGGGGGCTATAATTCACCCCTCCACTTT. Translation: CASKAGGYNSPLHF.

This clone has just a few counts. The rearrangement joins TRBV19 to TRBJ2-3, with unresolved D. CDR3 length: 14 amino acids. V dropped 3 bases and J dropped 5 bases, with 12 bases sitting between them. Germline assignment: CDR1 LNHDA and CDR2 SQIVND (reference sequence). CDR3 protein: CASSIAQTGDTQYF. The CDR3, as DNA: TGTGCCAGTAGTATCGCCCAGACTGGAGATACGCAGTATTTT.

In this sample, this clone turned up once. The chain carries TRBV24-1 and TRBJ2-2; weak D call: TRBD1 (5 bases). CDR3 length: 14 residues. CDR1 is KGHDR and CDR2 is SFDVKD in the germline V gene. V was cut by 6 bases and J by 4 bases, with 11 bases left in between. The CDR3 is CATSSLGPTGELFF. The CDR3 nucleotides read TGTGCCACCAGTTCCCTGGGGCCCACCGGGGAGCTGTTTTTT.

This clone showed up just a few times. The chain recombines TRBV11-1 with TRBJ2-7, with a tentative D call TRBD1 (5 bases). This CDR3 spans 14 amino acids. V was shortened by 1 base and J by 2 bases, with 9 bases between the two germline ends. CDR1 is SGHAT and CDR2 is FQDESV in the germline V gene (reference sequence). The CDR3 loop reads CASSLVQDPYEQYF. CDR3 nucleotide sequence: TGTGCCAGCAGCTTAGTACAGGACCCCTACGAGCAGTACTTC.

Remarks on this clone: At one of its ends the junction is not consistent with the germline gene, which may arise from a read error. The chain links TRBV29-1 to TRBJ1-3, with a possible D match to TRBD1 (5 bases). The CDR3 length is 15 residues. Germline V gene lookup returns CDR1 SQVTM and CDR2 ANQGSEA. The CDR3 is CSVELSGTPGSTIYF. CDR3 in DNA: TGCAGCGTCGAGTTATCCGGGACTCCTGGAAGCACCATATATTTT.

This clone was recorded only once. This rearrangement joins TRBV11-2 to TRBJ1-1, with TRBD1 as a possible D gene (5 bases). The CDR3 is made up of 13 amino acids. Per germline, CDR1 SGHAT and CDR2 FQNNGV. V dropped 0 bases and J dropped 7 bases, with 9 bases sitting between them. The CDR3 region is CASSLEGQGEAFF. The CDR3 region has the DNA TGTGCCAGCAGCTTAGAAGGGCAGGGTGAAGCTTTCTTT.

As regards this clone: Other DNA sequences in this specimen translate into the identical CDR3. V is TRBV18 and J is TRBJ1-2; no firm D call. V lost 3 bases, J lost 2 bases, and 7 bases lay in between. The CDR3 runs to 13 residues. Germline V gene lookup returns CDR1 KGHSH and CDR2 LQKENI. CDR3 sequence reads: CASSPDTNYGYTF. The CDR3 nucleotides are TGTGCCAGCTCACCCGACACGAACTATGGCTACACCTTC.

This clone was seen a few times. This chain joins TRBV19 and TRBJ1-5; D is unclear. V was cut by 7 bases and J by 1 base, with 14 bases left in between. The CDR3 spans 15 residues. Germline CDR1 LNHDA, CDR2 SQIVND (reference sequence). The CDR3 sequence is CASTRNLLSNQPQHF. The CDR3 DNA sequence: TGTGCCAGTACGCGAAACCTCTTGAGCAATCAGCCCCAGCATTTT. The full variable domain, rest sourced from reference TRBV19 and TRBJ1-5, is DGGITQSPKYLFRKEGQNVTLSCEQNLNHDAMYWYRQDPGQGLRLIYYSQIVNDFQKGDIAEGYSVSREKKESFPLTVTSAQKNPTAFYLCASTRNLLSNQPQHFGDGTRLSIL.

The chain carries TRBV7-2 and TRBJ2-7; D gene unclear. From germline, CDR1 is SGHTA and CDR2 FQGNSA. Trimming stripped 1 base from V and 7 bases from J, with 14 bases between. CDR3 length: 14 residues. The CDR3 loop reads CASSLVHLLREQYF. CDR3 coding DNA: TGTGCCAGCAGCTTAGTCCACTTATTGAGGGAGCAGTACTTC.

This clone came up a few times. This chain links TRBV11-3 with TRBJ2-1; D ambiguous. The length of the CDR3 is 13 residues. With 0 bases removed from V and 7 bases from J, the gap between germline ends came to 7 bases. Germline CDR1 reads SGHNT; CDR2 reads YENEEA. The CDR3 nucleotides are TGTGCCAGCAGCTTAGATAGCTCAAATGAGCAGTTCTTC. This codes for CASSLDSSNEQFF.

The chain is built from TRBV20-1 and TRBJ2-7; perhaps TRBD2 as D (6 bases). CDR3 size: 15 residues. In germline, CDR1 is DFQATT, CDR2 SNEGSKA (reference sequence). V was clipped by 3 bases and J by 2 bases, with 17 bases between them. The CDR3 protein is CSASLSGGTAYEQYF. DNA of the CDR3: TGCAGTGCTAGTCTTAGCGGAGGCACAGCCTACGAGCAGTACTTC.

The chain links TRBV5-1 to TRBJ2-7, with 7 bases lining up with TRBD1. Losses at the gene ends were 4 bases for V and 5 bases for J; bases not matched to a gene: 12. CDR3 size: 15 residues. Germline lookup yields CDR1 SGHRS and CDR2 YFSETQ. As DNA, the CDR3 is TGCGCCAGCAGCCCACAGGGGCAAAAGTGGGACGAGCAGTACTTC. Translation: CASSPQGQKWDEQYF.

The J gene is TRBJ1-3, the V gene TRBV29-1; D might be TRBD1 (5 bases). This CDR3 spans 13 amino acids. Germline V lookup: CDR1 SQVTM, CDR2 ANQGSEA. Deletions cut 6 bases from V and 5 bases from J, with 14 bases between. In DNA, the CDR3 is TGCAGCGTCATCTTGGCAGGGAGAAACACCATATATTTT. Amino acid sequence: CSVILAGRNTIYF.

The rearrangement joins TRBV6-5 to TRBJ2-2; D might be TRBD1 (6 bases). This CDR3 is built from 15 residues. Germline V gene data show CDR1 as MNHEY and CDR2 as SVGAGI. The ends were cut back, 5 bases at V and 3 bases at J, with 13 bases in the middle. The CDR3 reads CASSRGRGDTGELFF. CDR3 bases: TGTGCCAGCAGTAGGGGCAGGGGTGACACCGGGGAGCTGTTTTTT.